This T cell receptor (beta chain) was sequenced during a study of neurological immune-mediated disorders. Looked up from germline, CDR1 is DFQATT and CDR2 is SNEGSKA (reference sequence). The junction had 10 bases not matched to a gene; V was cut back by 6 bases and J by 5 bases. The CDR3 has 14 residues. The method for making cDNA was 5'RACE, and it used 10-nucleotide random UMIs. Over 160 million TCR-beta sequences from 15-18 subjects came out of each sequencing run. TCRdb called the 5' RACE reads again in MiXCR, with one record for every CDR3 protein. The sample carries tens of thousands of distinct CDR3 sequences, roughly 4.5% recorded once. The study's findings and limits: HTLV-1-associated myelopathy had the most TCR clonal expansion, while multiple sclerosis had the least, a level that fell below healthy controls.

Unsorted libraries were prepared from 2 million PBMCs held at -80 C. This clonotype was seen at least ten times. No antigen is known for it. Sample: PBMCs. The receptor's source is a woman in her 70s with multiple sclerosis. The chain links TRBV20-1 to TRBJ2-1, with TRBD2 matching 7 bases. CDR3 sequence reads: CSAQNRDYNNEQFF. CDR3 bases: TGCAGTGCCCAAAACCGGGACTACAACAATGAGCAGTTCTTC.